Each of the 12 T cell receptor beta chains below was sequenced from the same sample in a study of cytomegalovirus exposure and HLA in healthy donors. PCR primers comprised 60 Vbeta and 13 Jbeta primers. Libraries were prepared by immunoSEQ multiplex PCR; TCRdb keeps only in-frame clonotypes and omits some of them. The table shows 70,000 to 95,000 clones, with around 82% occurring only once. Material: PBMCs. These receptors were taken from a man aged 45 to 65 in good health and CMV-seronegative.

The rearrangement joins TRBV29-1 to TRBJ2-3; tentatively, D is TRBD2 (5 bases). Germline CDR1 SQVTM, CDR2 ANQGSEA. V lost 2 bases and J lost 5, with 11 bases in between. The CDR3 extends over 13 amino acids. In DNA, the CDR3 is TGCAGCGTTGAACCCGGGGATGGAGATACGCAGTATTTT. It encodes CSVEPGDGDTQYF.

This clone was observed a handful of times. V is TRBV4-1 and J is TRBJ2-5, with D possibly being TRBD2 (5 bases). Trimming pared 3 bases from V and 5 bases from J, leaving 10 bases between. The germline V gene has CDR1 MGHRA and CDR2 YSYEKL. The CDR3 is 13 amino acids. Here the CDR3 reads CASSHPTGETQYF. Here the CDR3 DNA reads TGCGCCAGCAGCCATCCAACGGGGGAGACCCAGTACTTC.

CDR3 nucleotides: TGTGCCAGCATTAAATCAGGGGAAGTGGATGGCTACACCTTC. This translates into CASIKSGEVDGYTF. The chain couples TRBV13 to TRBJ1-2; maybe TRBD1 (6 bases). V lost 7 bases, J lost 6 bases, and 18 bases lay in between. The CDR3 totals 14 residues. Germline CDR1 reads PRHDT; CDR2 reads FYEKMQ (reference sequence).

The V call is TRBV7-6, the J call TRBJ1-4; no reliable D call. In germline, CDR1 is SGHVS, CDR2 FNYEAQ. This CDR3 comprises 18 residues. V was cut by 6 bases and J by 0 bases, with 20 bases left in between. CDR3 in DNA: TGTGCCAGCAGTCAATTCCCGGAGCCAGTTGCAACTAATGAAAAACTGTTTTTT. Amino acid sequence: CASSQFPEPVATNEKLFF.

CDR3 nucleotides: TGTGCCAGCAGGGGGGGGGCTCGGGAGACCCAGTACTTC. Its translation is CASRGGARETQYF. This chain links TRBV7-9 with TRBJ2-5; D is perhaps TRBD2 (7 bases). V lost 6 bases and J lost 5, with 13 bases in between. This CDR3 is built from 13 residues. Germline CDR1 SEHNR, CDR2 FQNEAQ (reference sequence).

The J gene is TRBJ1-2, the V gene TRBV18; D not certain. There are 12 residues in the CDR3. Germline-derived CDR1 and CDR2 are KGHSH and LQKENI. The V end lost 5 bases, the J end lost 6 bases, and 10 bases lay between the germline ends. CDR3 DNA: TGTGCCAGCTCAGCCGCGGGCGATGGCTACACCTTC. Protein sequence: CASSAAGDGYTF.

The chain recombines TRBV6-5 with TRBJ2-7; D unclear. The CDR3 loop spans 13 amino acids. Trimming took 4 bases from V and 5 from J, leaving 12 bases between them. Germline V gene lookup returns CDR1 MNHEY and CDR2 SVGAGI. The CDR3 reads CASSSPSKNEQYF. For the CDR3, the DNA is TGTGCCAGCAGTTCCCCTAGTAAAAACGAGCAGTACTTC.

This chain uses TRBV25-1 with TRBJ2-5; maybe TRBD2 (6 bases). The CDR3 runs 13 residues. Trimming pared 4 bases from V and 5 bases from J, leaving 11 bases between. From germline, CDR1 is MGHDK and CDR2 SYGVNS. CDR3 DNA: TGTGCCAGCAGTGTTACCGGAGGGGAGACCCAGTACTTC. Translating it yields CASSVTGGETQYF.

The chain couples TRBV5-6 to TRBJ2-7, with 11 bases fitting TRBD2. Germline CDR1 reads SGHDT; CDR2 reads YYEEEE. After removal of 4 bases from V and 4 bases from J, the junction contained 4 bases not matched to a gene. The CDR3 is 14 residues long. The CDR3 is CASSTGTSGYEQYF. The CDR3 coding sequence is TGTGCCAGCAGCACCGGGACTAGCGGTTACGAGCAGTACTTC.

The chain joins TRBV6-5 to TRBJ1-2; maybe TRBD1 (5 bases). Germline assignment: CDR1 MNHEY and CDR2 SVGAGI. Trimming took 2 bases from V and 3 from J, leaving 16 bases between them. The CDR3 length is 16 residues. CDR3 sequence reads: CASSYSATEPYYGYTF. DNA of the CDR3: TGTGCCAGCAGTTACAGTGCGACAGAACCTTACTATGGCTACACCTTC.

The CDR3 here is CASSLVGRMNTEAFF. CDR3 bases: TGTGCCAGCAGCTTAGTGGGGAGAATGAACACTGAAGCTTTCTTT. The chain uses TRBV11-2 and TRBJ1-1, with D uncertain. CDR1 SGHAT and CDR2 FQNNGV come from the germline V gene. This CDR3 spans 15 amino acids. V was trimmed by 1 base and J by 0 bases, leaving 9 bases between them. The full variable domain, rest sourced from reference TRBV11-2 and TRBJ1-1, is EAGVAQSPRYKIIEKRQSVAFWCNPISGHATLYWYQQILGQGPKLLIQFQNNGVVDDSQLPKDRFSAERLKGVDSTLKIQPAKLEDSAVYLCASSLVGRMNTEAFFGQGTRLTVV.

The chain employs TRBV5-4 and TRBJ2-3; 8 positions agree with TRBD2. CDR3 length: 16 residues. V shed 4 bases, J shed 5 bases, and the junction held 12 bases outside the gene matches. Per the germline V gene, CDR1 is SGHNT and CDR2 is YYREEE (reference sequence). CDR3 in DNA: TGTGCCAGCAGCGCCCCGGGTAGCGGGGTCAAAGATACGCAGTATTTT. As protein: CASSAPGSGVKDTQYF. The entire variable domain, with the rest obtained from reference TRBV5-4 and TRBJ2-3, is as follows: ETGVTQSPTHLIKTRGQQVTLRCSSQSGHNTVSWYQQALGQGPQFIFQYYREEENGRGNFPPRFSGLQFPNYSSELNVNALELDDSALYLCASSAPGSGVKDTQYFGPGTRLTVL.